The following is a TCR beta chain sequence with its context. TCRdb's table, derived via immunoSEQ multiplex PCR, lists solely in-frame clones and lacks some. The table lists 100,000 to 150,000 clones, 79% of them singletons. The data stem from a study of blood T cell repertoires in COVID-19. The TCR was taken from a middle-aged man with active or convalescent COVID-19. The sample consisted of peripheral blood.

DNA for the CDR3: TGTGCCAGCACCGTGGACACTTCCCACTCCGGTGGCTACACCTTC. Protein product: CASTVDTSHSGGYTF. The V call is TRBV3-1 (or the pseudogene TRBV3-2), the J call TRBJ1-2, with D perhaps matching TRBD1 (5 bases). This CDR3 comprises 15 residues. V was cut by 7 bases and J by 7 bases, with 22 bases left in between. Per germline, CDR1 LGHDT and CDR2 YNNKEL (reference sequence).